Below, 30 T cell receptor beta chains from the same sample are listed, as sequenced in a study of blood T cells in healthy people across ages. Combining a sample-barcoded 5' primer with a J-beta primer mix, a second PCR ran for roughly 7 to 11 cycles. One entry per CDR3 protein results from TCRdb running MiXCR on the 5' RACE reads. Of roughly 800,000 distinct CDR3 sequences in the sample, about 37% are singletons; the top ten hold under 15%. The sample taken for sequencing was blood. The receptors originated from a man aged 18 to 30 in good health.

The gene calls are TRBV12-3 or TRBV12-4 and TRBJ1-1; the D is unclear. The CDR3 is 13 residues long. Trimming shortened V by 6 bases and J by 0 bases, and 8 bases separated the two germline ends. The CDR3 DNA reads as TGTGCCAGCAGGAGACTCATGAACACTGAAGCTTTCTTT. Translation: CASRRLMNTEAFF.

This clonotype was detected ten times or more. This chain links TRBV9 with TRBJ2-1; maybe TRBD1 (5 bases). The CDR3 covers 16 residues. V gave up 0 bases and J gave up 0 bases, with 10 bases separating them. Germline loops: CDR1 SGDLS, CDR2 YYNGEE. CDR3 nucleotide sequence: TGTGCCAGCAGCGTAGCGGGCCAGGGCTCCTACAATGAGCAGTTCTTC. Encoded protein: CASSVAGQGSYNEQFF. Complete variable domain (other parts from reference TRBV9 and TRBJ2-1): DSGVTQTPKHLITATGQRVTLRCSPRSGDLSVYWYQQSLDQGLQFLIQYYNGEERAKGNILERFSAQQFPDLHSELNLSSLELGDSALYFCASSVAGQGSYNEQFFGPGTRLTVL.

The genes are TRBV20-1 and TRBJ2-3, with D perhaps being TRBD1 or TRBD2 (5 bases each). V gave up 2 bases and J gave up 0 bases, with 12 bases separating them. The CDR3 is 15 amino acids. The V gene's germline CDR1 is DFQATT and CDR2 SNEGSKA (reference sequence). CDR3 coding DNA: TGCAGTGCTAGATCCGGGACGCACAGCACAGATACGCAGTATTTT. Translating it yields CSARSGTHSTDTQYF.

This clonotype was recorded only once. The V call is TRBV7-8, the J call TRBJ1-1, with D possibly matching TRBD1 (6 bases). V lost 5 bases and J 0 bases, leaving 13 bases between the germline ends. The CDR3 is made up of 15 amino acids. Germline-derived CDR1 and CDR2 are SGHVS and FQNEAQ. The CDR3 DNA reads TGTGCCAGCAGCCAGAGACAGGTGATGAACACTGAAGCTTTCTTT. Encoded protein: CASSQRQVMNTEAFF.

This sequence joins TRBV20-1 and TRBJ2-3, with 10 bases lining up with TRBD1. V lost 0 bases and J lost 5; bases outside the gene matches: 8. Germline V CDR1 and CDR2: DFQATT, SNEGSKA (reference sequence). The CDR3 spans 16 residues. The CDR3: CSARDPGTGAGDTQYF. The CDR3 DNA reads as TGCAGTGCTAGAGACCCGGGGACAGGGGCCGGAGATACGCAGTATTTT.

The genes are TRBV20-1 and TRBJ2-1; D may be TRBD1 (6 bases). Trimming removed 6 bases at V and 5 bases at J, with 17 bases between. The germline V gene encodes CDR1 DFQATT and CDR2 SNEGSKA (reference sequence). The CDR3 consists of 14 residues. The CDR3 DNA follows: TGCAGTGCGGAAACAGGGAGAGCTAACAATGAGCAGTTCTTC. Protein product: CSAETGRANNEQFF.

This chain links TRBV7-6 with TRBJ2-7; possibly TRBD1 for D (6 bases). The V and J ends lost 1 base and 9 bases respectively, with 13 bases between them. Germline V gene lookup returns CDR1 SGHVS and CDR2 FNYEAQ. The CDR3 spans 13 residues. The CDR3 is CASSLEDRTRQYF. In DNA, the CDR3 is TGTGCCAGCAGCTTAGAAGACAGGACTCGGCAGTACTTC.

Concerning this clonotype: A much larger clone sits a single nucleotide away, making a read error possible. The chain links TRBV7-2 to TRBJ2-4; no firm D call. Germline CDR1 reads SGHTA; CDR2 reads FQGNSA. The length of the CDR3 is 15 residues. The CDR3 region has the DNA TGTGCCGGCAGCTTTTCGACTGGGGCCAAAAACATTCAGTACTTC. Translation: CAGSFSTGAKNIQYF.

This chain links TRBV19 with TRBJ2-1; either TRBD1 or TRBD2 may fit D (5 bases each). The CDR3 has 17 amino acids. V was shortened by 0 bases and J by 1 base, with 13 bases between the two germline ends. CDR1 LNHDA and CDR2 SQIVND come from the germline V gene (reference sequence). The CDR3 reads CASSIDRDGPSYNEQFF. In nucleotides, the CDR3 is TGTGCCAGTAGTATAGATCGGGACGGCCCATCCTACAATGAGCAGTTCTTC.

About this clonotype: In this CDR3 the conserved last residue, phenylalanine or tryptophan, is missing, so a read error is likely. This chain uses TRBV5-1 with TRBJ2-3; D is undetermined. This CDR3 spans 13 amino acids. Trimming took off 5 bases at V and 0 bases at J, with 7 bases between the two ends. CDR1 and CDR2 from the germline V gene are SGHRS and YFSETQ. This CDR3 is CASSEGSTDTQYL. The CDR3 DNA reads TGCGCCAGCAGTGAAGGTAGCACAGATACGCAGTATTTG.

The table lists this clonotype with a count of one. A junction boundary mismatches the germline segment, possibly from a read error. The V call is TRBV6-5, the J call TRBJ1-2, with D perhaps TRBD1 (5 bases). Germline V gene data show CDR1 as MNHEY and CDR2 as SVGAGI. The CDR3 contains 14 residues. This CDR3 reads CAGSPPGRTGGYTF. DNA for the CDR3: TGTGCCGGCAGTCCGCCGGGACGGACGGGCGGCTACACCTTC.

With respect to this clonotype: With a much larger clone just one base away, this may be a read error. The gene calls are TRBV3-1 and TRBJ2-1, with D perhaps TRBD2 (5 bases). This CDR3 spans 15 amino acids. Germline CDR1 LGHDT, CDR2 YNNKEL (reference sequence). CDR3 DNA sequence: TGTACCAGCAGCCAAGAGAGCGGCCGGGTCAATGAGCAGTTCTTC. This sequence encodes CTSSQESGRVNEQFF.

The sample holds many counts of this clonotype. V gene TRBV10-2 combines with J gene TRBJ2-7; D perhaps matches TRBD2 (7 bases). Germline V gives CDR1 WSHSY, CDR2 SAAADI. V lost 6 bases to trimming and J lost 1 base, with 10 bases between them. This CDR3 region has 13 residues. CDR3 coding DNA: TGCGCCAGCAGAGGGGGGGCATCCTACGAGCAGTACTTC. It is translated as CASRGGASYEQYF.

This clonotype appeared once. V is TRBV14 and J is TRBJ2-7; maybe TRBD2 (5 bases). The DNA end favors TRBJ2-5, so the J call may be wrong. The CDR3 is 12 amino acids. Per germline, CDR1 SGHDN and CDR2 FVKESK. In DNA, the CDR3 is TGTGCCAGCAGCCCCAGTCTAGCGACCCAGTACTTC. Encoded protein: CASSPSLATQYF.

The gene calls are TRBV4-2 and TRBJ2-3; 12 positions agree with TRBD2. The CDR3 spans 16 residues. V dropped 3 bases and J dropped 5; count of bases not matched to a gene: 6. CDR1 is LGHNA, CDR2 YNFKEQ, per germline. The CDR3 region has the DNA TGTGCCAGCAGCCACCGTCTAGCGGGGGGGTTAGATACGCAGTATTTT. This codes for CASSHRLAGGLDTQYF.

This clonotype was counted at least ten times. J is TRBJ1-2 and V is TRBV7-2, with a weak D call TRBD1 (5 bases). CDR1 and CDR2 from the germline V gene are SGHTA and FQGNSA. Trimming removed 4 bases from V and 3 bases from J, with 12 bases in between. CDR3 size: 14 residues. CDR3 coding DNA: TGTGCCAGCAGCTCAGGGCAGGTACACTATGGCTACACCTTC. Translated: CASSSGQVHYGYTF. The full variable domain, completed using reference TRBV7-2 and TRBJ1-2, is GAGVSQSPSNKVTEKGKDVELRCDPISGHTALYWYRQSLGQGLEFLIYFQGNSAPDKSGLPSDRFSAERTGGSVSTLTIQRTQQEDSAVYLCASSSGQVHYGYTFGSGTRLTVV.

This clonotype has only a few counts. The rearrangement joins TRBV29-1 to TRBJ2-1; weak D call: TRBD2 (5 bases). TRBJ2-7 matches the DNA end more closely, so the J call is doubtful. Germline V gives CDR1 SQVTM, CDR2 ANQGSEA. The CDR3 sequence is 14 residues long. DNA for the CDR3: TGCAGCGTTCATGAGGGAACCCCCTACAATGAGCAGTACTTC. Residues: CSVHEGTPYNEQYF.

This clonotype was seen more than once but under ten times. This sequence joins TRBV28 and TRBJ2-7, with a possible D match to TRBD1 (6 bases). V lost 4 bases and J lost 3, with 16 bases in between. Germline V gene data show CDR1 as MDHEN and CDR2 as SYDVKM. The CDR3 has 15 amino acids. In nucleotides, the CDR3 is TGTGCCAGCAGTTCCCAGGGGTCCTCAAACTACGAGCAGTACTTC. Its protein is CASSSQGSSNYEQYF.

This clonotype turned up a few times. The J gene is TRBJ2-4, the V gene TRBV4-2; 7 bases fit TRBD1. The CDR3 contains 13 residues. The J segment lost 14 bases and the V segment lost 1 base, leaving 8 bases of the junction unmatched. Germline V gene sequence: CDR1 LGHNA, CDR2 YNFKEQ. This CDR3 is CASSQGPGTAKYF. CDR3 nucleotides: TGTGCCAGCAGCCAAGGGCCTGGGACAGCGAAGTACTTC.

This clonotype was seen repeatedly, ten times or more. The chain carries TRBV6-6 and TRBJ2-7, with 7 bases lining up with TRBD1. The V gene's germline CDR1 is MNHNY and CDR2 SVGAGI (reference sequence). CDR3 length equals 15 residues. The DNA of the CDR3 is TGTGGGAGAGGACAGGAAGGGTTCGGCGGCTACGAGCAGTACTTC. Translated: CGRGQEGFGGYEQYF.

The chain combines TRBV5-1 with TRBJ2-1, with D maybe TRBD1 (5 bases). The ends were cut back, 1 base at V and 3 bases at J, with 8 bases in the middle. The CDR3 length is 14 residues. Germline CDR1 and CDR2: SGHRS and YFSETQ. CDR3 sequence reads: CASSLMTVYNEQFF. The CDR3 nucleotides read TGCGCCAGCAGCTTGATGACAGTCTACAATGAGCAGTTCTTC.

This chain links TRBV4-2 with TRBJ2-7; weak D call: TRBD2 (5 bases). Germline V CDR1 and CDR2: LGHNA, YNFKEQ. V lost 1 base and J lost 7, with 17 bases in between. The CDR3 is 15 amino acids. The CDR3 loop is CASSQVVASNNEQYF. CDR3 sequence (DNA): TGTGCCAGCAGCCAAGTTGTGGCTAGCAACAATGAGCAGTACTTC.

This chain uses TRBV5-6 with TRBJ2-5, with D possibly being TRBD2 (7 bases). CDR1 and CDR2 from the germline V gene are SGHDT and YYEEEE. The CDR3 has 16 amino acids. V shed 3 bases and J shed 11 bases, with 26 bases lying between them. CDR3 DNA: TGTGCCAGCAGCTCGCAAGGACAGCGGGACTACTACGGGCAGTACTTC. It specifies CASSSQGQRDYYGQYF.

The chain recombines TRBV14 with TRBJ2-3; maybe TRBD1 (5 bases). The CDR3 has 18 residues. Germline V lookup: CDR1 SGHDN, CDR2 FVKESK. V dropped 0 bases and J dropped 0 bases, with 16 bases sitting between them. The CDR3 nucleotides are TGTGCCAGCAGCCAAGATTTTTTGCCAGGGATTAGCACAGATACGCAGTATTTT. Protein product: CASSQDFLPGISTDTQYF.

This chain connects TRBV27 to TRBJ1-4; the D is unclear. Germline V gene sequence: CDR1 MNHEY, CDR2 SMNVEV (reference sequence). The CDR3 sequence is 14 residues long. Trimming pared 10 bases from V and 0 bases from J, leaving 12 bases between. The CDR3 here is CANSQVATNEKLFF. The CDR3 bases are TGTGCCAACTCCCAAGTCGCAACTAATGAAAAACTGTTTTTT.

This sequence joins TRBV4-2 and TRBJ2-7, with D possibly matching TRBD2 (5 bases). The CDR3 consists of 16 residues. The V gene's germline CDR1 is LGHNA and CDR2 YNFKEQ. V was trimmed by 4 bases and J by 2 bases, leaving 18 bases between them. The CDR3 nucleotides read TGTGCCAGCAGCCCGGTCCGAGACATCGGGACCTACGAGCAGTACTTC. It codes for CASSPVRDIGTYEQYF.

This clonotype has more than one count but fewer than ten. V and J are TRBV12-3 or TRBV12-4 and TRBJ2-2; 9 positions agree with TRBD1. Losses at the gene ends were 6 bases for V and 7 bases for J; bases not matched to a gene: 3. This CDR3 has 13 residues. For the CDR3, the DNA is TGTGCCAGCAGCCAGACAGGGGGCGGGGAGCTGTTTTTT. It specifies CASSQTGGGELFF.

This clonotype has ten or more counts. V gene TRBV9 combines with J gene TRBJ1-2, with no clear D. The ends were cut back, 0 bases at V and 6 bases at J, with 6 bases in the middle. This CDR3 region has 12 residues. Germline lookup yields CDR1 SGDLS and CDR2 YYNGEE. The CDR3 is CASSVGRDGYTF. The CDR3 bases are TGTGCCAGCAGCGTAGGTCGGGATGGCTACACCTTC.

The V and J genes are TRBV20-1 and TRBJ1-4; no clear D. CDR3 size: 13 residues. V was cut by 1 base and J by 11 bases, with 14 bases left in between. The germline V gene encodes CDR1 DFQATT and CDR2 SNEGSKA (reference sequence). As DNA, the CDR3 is TGCAGTGCTAGAGTTCGCTCTGCGGGGAAACTGTTTTTT. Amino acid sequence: CSARVRSAGKLFF.

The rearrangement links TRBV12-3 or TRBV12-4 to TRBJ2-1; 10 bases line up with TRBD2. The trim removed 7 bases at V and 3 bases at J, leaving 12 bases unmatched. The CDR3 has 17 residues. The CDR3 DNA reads TGTGCCAGCACCCTGGGGCTAGCGGGGGACCACTACAATGAGCAGTTCTTC. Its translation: CASTLGLAGDHYNEQFF.